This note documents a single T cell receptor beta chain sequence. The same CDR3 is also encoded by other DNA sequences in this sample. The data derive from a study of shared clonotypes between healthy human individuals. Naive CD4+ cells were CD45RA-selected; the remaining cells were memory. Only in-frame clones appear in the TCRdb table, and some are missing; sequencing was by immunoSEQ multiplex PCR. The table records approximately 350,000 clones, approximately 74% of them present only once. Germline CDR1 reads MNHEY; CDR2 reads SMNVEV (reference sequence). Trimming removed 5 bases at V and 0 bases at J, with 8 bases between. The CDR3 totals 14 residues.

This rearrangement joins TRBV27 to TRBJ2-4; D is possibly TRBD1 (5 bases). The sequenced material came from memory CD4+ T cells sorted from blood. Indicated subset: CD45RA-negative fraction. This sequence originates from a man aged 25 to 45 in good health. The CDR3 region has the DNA TGTGCCAGCAGTGTCCAGGGAGCCAAAAACATTCAGTACTTC. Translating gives CASSVQGAKNIQYF.